Listed here are 6 T cell receptor beta chains from one sample, sequenced in a study of vaccination and CD4 T cells after COVID-19 (dated 2022 in TCRdb). Libraries were constructed by PCR. These reads were obtained on an Illumina iSeq 100. At the Johns Hopkins FTIC core, DNA from the cultured CD4+ T cells underwent TCR sequencing with the Oncomine TCR Beta short-read assay. TCRdb reworked the public reads: Q25 trimming with fastp, MiXCR clone assembly, productive beta chains retained. Identical CDR3 protein sequences are pooled into one entry, listed with their most common genes and DNA. The sample contains 6,600 or so distinct CDR3 sequences, approximately 35% of them found a single time. The ten largest clones capture under 45% of the sample. These receptors' antigens are unknown. The sample's treatment or condition, from its label and the paper: approximately nine-day PBMC culture with coronavirus spike peptide pools or control peptides (ViraFEST assay). CD4+ T cells from unexposed donors were collected before the COVID-19 pandemic (2011-2018).

The material sequenced was CD4+ T cells from blood, cultured in vitro. All receptors derive from a human donor in good health.

This clonotype was counted only a few times. This chain connects TRBV20-1 to TRBJ1-1; TRBD1 aligns across 7 bases. J gave up 2 bases and V 6 bases, and 6 bases lay outside the gene matches. The CDR3 is 13 amino acids. Germline CDR1 and CDR2: DFQATT and SNEGSKA (reference sequence). In DNA, the CDR3 is TGCAGTGCCCCCCGGGACAGAAACACTGAAGCTTTCTTT. This translates into CSAPRDRNTEAFF.

This clonotype was found a few times. The rearrangement links TRBV6-1 to TRBJ1-1; D possibly corresponds to TRBD1 (5 bases). Germline CDR1 MNHNS, CDR2 SASEGT. The CDR3 sequence is 13 residues long. With 5 bases removed from V and 0 bases from J, the gap between germline ends came to 7 bases. The CDR3 sequence is CASSHRLNTEAFF. CDR3 sequence (DNA): TGTGCCAGCAGTCACAGGCTGAACACTGAAGCTTTCTTT.

The chain is built from TRBV12-3 or TRBV12-4 and TRBJ1-5, with a possible D match to TRBD1 (5 bases). CDR3 length: 13 amino acids. V shed 5 bases and J shed 4 bases, with 9 bases lying between them. The CDR3 here is CASSPRGNQPQHF. As DNA, the CDR3 is TGTGCCAGCAGTCCTCGGGGGAATCAGCCCCAGCATTTT.

This chain joins TRBV20-1 and TRBJ1-1; D not resolved. In germline, CDR1 is DFQATT, CDR2 SNEGSKA (reference sequence). The V and J ends lost 1 base and 0 bases respectively, with 6 bases between them. The CDR3 is 13 amino acids. The DNA of the CDR3 is TGCAGTGCTAGAGCAATCATGAACACTGAAGCTTTCTTT. Translation: CSARAIMNTEAFF.

This rearrangement joins TRBV18 to TRBJ2-7; 8 nucleotides match TRBD2. The junction had 7 bases not matched to a gene; V was cut back by 3 bases and J by 3 bases. The CDR3 has 15 residues. Germline CDR1 is KGHSH and CDR2 is LQKENI. CDR3 in amino acids: CASSPPGGEIYEQYF. Here the CDR3 DNA reads TGTGCCAGCTCACCCCCCGGGGGGGAGATCTACGAGCAGTACTTC.

This clonotype was observed a handful of times. The chain uses TRBV11-2 and TRBJ2-3; D is ambiguous. Germline V gene data show CDR1 as SGHAT and CDR2 as FQNNGV. V lost 5 bases to trimming and J lost 8 bases, with 11 bases between them. The CDR3 runs to 12 residues. Here the CDR3 reads CASSRRLGTQYF. DNA of the CDR3: TGTGCCAGCAGCCGACGGCTCGGTACGCAGTATTTT.